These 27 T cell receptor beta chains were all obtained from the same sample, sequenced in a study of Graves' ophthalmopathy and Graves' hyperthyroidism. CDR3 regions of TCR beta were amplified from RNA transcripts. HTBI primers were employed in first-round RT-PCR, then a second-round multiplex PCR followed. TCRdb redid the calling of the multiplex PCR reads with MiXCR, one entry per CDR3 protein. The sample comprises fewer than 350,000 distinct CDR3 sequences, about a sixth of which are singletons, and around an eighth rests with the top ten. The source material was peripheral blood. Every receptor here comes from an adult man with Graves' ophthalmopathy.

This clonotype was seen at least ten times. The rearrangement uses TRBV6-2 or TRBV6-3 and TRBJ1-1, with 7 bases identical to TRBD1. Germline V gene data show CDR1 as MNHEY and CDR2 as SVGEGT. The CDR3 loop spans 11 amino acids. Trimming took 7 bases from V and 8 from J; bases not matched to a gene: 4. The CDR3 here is CASNDRAEAFF. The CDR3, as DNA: TGTGCCAGCAATGACAGGGCCGAAGCTTTCTTT.

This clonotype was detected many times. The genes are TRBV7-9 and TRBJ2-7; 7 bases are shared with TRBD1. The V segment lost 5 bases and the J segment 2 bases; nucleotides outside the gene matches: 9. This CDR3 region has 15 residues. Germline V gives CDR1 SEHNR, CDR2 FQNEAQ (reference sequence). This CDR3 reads CASSKADRVPYEQYF. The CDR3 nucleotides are TGTGCCAGCAGCAAAGCCGACAGGGTACCCTACGAGCAGTACTTC.

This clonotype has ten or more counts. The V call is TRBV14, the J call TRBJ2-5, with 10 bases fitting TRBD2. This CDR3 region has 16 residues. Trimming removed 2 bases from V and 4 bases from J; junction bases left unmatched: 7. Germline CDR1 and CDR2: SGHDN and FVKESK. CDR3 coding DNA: TGTGCCAGCAGCCAACCGATAGCGGGGGGACGAGAGACCCAGTACTTC. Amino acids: CASSQPIAGGRETQYF.

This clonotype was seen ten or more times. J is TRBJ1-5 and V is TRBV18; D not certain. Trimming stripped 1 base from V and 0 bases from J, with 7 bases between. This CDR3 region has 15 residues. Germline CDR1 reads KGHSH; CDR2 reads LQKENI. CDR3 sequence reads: CASSPLRVSNQPQHF. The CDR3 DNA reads TGTGCCAGCTCACCACTAAGGGTTAGCAATCAGCCCCAGCATTTT. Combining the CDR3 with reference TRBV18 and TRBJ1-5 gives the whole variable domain NAGVMQNPRHLVRRRGQEARLRCSPMKGHSHVYWYRQLPEEGLKFMVYLQKENIIDESGMPKERFSAEFPKEGPSILRIQQVVRGDSAAYFCASSPLRVSNQPQHFGDGTRLSIL.

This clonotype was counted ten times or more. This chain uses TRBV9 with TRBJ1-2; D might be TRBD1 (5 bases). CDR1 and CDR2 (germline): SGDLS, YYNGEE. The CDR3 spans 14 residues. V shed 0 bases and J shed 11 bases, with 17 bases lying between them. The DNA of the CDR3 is TGTGCCAGCAGCGTAGCTCTATTCCAGGGTCGGTACACCTTC. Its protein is CASSVALFQGRYTF.

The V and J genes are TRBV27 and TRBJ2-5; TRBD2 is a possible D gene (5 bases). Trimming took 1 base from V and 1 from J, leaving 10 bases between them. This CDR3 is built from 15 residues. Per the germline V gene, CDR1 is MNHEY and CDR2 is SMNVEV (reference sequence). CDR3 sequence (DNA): TGTGCCAGCAGTTTATTTGGACTCACCCAAGAGACCCAGTACTTC. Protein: CASSLFGLTQETQYF.

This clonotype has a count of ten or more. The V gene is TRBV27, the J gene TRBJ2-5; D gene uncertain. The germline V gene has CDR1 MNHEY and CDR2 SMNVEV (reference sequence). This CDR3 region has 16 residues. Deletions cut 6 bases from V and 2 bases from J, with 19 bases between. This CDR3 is CASRVTLGLGQETQYF. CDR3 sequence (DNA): TGTGCCAGCAGGGTCACACTGGGCTTGGGGCAAGAGACCCAGTACTTC.

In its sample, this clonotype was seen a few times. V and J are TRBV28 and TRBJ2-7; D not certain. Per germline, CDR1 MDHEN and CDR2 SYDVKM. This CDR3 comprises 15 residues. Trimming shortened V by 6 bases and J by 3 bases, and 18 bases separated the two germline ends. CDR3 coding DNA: TGTGCCAGCAGCTTAGGTGGCGTTGGGTTCTACGAGCAGTACTTC. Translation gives CASSLGGVGFYEQYF.

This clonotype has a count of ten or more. The CDR3 region has the DNA TGCAGCGTTCAGCTGACCTACGAGCAGTACTTC. This codes for CSVQLTYEQYF. This chain links TRBV29-1 with TRBJ2-7; no definite D call. The germline gives CDR1 SQVTM, CDR2 ANQGSEA. This CDR3 is built from 11 residues. V lost 5 bases, J lost 2 bases, and 7 bases lay in between.

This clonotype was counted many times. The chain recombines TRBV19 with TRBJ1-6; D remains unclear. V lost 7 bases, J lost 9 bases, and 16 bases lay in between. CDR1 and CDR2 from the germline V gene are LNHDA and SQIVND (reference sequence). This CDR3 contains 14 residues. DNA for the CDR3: TGTGCCAGTAACCGCCTGGGGATTAGTTCACCCCTCCACTTT. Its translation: CASNRLGISSPLHF.

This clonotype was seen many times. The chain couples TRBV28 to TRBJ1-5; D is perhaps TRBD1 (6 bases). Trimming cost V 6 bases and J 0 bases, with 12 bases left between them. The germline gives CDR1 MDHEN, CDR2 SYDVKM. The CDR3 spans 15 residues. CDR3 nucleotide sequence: TGTGCCAGCAGGCACAGGGCCTATAGCAATCAGCCCCAGCATTTT. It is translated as CASRHRAYSNQPQHF. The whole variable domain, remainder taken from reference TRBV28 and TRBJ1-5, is DVKVTQSSRYLVKRTGEKVFLECVQDMDHENMFWYRQDPGLGLRLIYFSYDVKMKEKGDIPEGYSVSREKKERFSLILESASTNQTSMYLCASRHRAYSNQPQHFGDGTRLSIL.

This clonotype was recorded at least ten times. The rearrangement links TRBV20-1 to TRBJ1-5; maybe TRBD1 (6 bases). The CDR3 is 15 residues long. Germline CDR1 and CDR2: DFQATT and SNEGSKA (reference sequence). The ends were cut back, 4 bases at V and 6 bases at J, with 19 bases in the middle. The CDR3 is CSATHKKGGSQPQHF. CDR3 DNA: TGCAGTGCTACCCACAAAAAGGGGGGCTCTCAGCCCCAGCATTTT.

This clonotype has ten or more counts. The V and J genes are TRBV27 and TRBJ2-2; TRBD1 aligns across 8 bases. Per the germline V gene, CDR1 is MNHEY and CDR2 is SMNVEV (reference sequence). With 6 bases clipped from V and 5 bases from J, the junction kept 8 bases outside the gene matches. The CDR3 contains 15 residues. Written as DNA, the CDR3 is TGTGCCAGCAGAAGCAGGGGGCAGAGGACCGGGGAGCTGTTTTTT. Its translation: CASRSRGQRTGELFF.

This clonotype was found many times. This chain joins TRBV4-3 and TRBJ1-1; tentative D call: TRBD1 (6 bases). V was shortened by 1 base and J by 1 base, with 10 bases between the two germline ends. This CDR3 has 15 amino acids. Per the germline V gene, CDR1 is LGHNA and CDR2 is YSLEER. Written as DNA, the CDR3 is TGCGCCAGCAGCCAAGTGACAGGAGGGAACACTGAAGCTTTCTTT. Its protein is CASSQVTGGNTEAFF.

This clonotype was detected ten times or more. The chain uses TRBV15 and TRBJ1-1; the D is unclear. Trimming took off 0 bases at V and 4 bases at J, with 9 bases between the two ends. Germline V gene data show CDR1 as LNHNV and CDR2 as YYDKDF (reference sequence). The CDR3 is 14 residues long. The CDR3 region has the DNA TGTGCCACCAGCAGAGATTTGAGGGCCACTGAAGCTTTCTTT. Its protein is CATSRDLRATEAFF.

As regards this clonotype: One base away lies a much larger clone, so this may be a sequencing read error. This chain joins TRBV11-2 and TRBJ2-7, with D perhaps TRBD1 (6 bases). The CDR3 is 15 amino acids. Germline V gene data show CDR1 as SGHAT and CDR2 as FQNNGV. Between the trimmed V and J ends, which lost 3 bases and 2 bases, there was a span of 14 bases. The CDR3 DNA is TGTGCCAGCAGCTTCGATGGGGGCATAACCTACGAGCAGTACTTC. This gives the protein CASSFDGGITYEQYF. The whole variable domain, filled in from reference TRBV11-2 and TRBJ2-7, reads EAGVAQSPRYKIIEKRQSVAFWCNPISGHATLYWYQQILGQGPKLLIQFQNNGVVDDSQLPKDRFSAERLKGVDSTLKIQPAKLEDSAVYLCASSFDGGITYEQYFGPGTRLTVT.

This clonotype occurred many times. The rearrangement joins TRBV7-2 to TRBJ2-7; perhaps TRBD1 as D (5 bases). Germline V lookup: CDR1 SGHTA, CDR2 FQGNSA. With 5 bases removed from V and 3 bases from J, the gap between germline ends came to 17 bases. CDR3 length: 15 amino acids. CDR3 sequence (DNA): TGTGCCAGCAGCCGACACCTGGGGCAGGGCTACGAGCAGTACTTC. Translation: CASSRHLGQGYEQYF.

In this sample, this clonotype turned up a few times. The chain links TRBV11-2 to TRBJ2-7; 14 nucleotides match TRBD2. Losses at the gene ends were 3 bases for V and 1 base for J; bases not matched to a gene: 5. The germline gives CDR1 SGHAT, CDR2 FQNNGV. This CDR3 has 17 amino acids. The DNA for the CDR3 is TGTGCCAGCAGCTTTGGGACTAGCGGGAGATTGTCCTACGAGCAGTACTTC. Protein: CASSFGTSGRLSYEQYF. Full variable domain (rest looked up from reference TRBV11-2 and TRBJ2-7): EAGVAQSPRYKIIEKRQSVAFWCNPISGHATLYWYQQILGQGPKLLIQFQNNGVVDDSQLPKDRFSAERLKGVDSTLKIQPAKLEDSAVYLCASSFGTSGRLSYEQYFGPGTRLTVT.

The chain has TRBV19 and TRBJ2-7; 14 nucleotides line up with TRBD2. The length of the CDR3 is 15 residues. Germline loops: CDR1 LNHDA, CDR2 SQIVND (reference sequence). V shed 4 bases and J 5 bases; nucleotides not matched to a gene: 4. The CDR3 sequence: CASSTGTSGSHEQYF. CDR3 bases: TGTGCCAGTAGTACAGGGACTAGCGGGAGCCACGAGCAGTACTTC.

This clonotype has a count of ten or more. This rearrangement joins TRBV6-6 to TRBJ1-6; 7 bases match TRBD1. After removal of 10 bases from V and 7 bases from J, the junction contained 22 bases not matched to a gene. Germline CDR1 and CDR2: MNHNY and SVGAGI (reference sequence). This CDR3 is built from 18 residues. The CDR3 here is CATSRLGPGQSMNSPLHF. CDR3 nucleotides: TGTGCCACCTCAAGGTTGGGGCCGGGACAGAGTATGAATTCACCCCTCCACTTT.

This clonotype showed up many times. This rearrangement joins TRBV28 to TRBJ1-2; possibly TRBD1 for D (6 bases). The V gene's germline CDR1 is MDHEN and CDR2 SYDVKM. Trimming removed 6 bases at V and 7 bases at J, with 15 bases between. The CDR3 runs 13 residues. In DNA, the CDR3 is TGTGCCAGCAGAACCGGGACACCACGTGGCTACACCTTC. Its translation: CASRTGTPRGYTF.

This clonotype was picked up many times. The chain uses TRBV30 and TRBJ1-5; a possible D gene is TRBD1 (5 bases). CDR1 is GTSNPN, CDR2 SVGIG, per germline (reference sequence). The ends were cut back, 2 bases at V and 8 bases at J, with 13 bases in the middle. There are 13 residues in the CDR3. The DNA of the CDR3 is TGTGCCTGGAGTACCAGGGCTGACGAGCCCCAGCATTTT. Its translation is CAWSTRADEPQHF.

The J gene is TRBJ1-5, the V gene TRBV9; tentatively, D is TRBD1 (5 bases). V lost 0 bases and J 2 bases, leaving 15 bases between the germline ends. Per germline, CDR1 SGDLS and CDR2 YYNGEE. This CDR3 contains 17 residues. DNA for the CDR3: TGTGCCAGCAGCGTAGGGGGGGGGAACCTCGGCAATCAGCCCCAGCATTTT. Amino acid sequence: CASSVGGGNLGNQPQHF.

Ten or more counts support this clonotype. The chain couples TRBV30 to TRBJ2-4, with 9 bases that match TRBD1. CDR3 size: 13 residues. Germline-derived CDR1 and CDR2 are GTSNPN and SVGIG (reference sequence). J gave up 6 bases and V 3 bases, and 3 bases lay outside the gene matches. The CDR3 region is CAWSRDRVNIQYF. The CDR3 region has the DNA TGTGCCTGGAGCCGGGACAGGGTAAACATTCAGTACTTC.

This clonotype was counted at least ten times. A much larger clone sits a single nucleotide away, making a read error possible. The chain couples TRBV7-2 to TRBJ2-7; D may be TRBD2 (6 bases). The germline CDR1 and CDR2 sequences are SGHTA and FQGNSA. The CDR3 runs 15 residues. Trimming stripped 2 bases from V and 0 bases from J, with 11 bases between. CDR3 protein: CTSSLTSEGSYEQYF. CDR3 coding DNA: TGTACCAGCAGCTTAACCTCGGAGGGCTCCTACGAGCAGTACTTC.

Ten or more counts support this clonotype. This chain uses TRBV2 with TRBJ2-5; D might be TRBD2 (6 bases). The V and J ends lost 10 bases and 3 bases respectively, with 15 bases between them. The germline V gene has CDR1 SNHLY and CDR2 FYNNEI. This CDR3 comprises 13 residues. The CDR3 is CAIVDYPEETQYF. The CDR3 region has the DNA TGTGCCATCGTGGACTATCCTGAAGAGACCCAGTACTTC.

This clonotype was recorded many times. The DNA of the CDR3 is TGTGCCAGCAGTACGTGGGCGGGGGGCTACGAGCAGTACTTC. Translated, it gives CASSTWAGGYEQYF. The chain has TRBV11-2 and TRBJ2-7; 8 bases line up with TRBD2. CDR1 is SGHAT, CDR2 FQNNGV, per germline. The CDR3 has 14 amino acids. V trimming: 6 bases; J trimming: 3 bases; junction bases outside the gene matches: 7.